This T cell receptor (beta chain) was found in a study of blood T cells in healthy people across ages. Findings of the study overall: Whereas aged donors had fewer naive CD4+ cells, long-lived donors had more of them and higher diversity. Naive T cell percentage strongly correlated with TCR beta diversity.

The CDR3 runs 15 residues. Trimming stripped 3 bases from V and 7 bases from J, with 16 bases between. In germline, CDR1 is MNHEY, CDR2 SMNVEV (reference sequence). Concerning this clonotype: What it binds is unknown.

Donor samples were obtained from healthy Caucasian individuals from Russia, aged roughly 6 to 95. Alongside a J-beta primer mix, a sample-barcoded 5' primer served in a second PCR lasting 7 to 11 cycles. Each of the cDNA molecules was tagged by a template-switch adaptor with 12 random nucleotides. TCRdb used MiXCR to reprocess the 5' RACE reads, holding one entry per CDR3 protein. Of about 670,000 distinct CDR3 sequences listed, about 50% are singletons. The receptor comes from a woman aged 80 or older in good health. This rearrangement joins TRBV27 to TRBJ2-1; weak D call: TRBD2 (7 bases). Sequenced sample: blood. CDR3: CASSFEGGAINEQFF. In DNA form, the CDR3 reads TGTGCCAGCAGTTTCGAGGGGGGGGCGATAAATGAGCAGTTCTTC.